One and the same sample provided the 31 T cell receptor beta chains below, sequenced in a study of blood T cell repertoires in COVID-19. Produced via immunoSEQ multiplex PCR; TCRdb's table is partial and in-frame only. Of 99,000 or so clones listed, roughly 80% were seen once; the top ten hold approximately 3.3%. Specimen: peripheral blood. These TCRs come from a woman older than 75 with active or convalescent COVID-19.

This chain connects TRBV9 to TRBJ2-1; 9 positions match TRBD2. Germline V gene sequence: CDR1 SGDLS, CDR2 YYNGEE. This CDR3 region has 15 residues. V was pared by 2 bases and J by 4 bases, with 4 bases of the junction left unmatched. The CDR3 region is CASSVETSGYNEQFF. CDR3 nucleotide sequence: TGTGCCAGCAGCGTCGAGACTAGCGGATACAATGAGCAGTTCTTC. The full variable domain, in which reference TRBV9 and TRBJ2-1 provide the parts outside the CDR3, is DSGVTQTPKHLITATGQRVTLRCSPRSGDLSVYWYQQSLDQGLQFLIQYYNGEERAKGNILERFSAQQFPDLHSELNLSSLELGDSALYFCASSVETSGYNEQFFGPGTRLTVL.

This CDR3 reads CSALGTGNEKLFF. CDR3 nucleotide sequence: TGCAGCGCGCTTGGGACAGGGAATGAAAAACTGTTTTTT. This chain uses TRBV29-1 with TRBJ1-4; 9 bases align to TRBD1. The CDR3 consists of 13 residues. CDR1 SQVTM and CDR2 ANQGSEA come from the germline V gene. After removal of 7 bases from V and 5 bases from J, the junction contained 5 bases not matched to a gene.

There are a few counts of this clone. The chain is built from TRBV5-6 and TRBJ2-7; D possibly corresponds to TRBD1 (5 bases). CDR3 size: 16 residues. Germline lookup yields CDR1 SGHDT and CDR2 YYEEEE. The V gene lost 0 bases and the J gene lost 1 base, with 14 bases spanning the gap. The CDR3: CASSLASRTRSYEQYF. DNA for the CDR3: TGTGCCAGCAGCTTGGCCTCTAGGACACGTTCCTACGAGCAGTACTTC.

This CDR3 reads CASSYQGQGARGSPLHF. In DNA form, the CDR3 reads TGTGCCAGCAGCTACCAGGGACAGGGGGCACGAGGTTCACCCCTCCACTTT. This sequence joins TRBV27 and TRBJ1-6; TRBD1 agrees at 12 bases. The CDR3 has 17 residues. V was pared by 6 bases and J by 9 bases, with 12 bases of the junction left unmatched. CDR1 and CDR2 (germline): MNHEY, SMNVEV (reference sequence).

This clone occurred once. V and J are TRBV5-5 and TRBJ2-5; maybe TRBD2 (7 bases). Germline assignment: CDR1 SGHKS and CDR2 YYEKEE (reference sequence). The CDR3 is 14 amino acids. V was cut by 2 bases and J by 4 bases, with 12 bases left in between. The CDR3: CASSLRGGGETQYF. Written as DNA, the CDR3 is TGTGCCAGCAGCTTAAGGGGGGGCGGAGAGACCCAGTACTTC.

The chain employs TRBV4-1 and TRBJ1-1; the match to TRBD1 covers 11 bases. Looked up from germline, CDR1 is MGHRA and CDR2 is YSYEKL. The CDR3 totals 16 residues. V shed 5 bases, J shed 0 bases, and the junction held 5 bases outside the gene matches. CDR3 sequence: CASSSGQGALNTEAFF. The CDR3 region has the DNA TGCGCCAGCAGCTCCGGACAGGGGGCATTGAACACTGAAGCTTTCTTT.

The V call is TRBV5-5, the J call TRBJ1-5; tentative D call: TRBD1 (5 bases). Germline lookup yields CDR1 SGHKS and CDR2 YYEKEE (reference sequence). The V end lost 0 bases, the J end lost 6 bases, and 10 bases lay between the germline ends. The CDR3 is 14 residues long. CDR3 DNA: TGTGCCAGCAGCTTGGGGGGCACGGGTCAGCCCCAGCATTTT. Translating it yields CASSLGGTGQPQHF.

In DNA form, the CDR3 reads TGTGCCAGCAGTTTCCCCGGGACAGGGGTGACCGAGCAGTACTTC. Protein: CASSFPGTGVTEQYF. The chain combines TRBV28 with TRBJ2-7; TRBD1 matches 10 bases. V trimming: 3 bases; J trimming: 6 bases; junction bases outside the gene matches: 8. This CDR3 spans 15 amino acids. Per germline, CDR1 MDHEN and CDR2 SYDVKM.

J is TRBJ1-1 and V is TRBV6-1; 9 positions match TRBD1. The CDR3 loop spans 16 amino acids. The ends lost 4 bases at V and 0 bases at J; junction bases unmatched: 6. Germline CDR1 is MNHNS and CDR2 is SASEGT. CDR3 coding DNA: TGTGCCAGCAGTGGGACAGGGGAAGGGGTGAACACTGAAGCTTTCTTT. Translating gives CASSGTGEGVNTEAFF.

This chain uses TRBV7-2 with TRBJ1-1; no clear D. Germline V gene data show CDR1 as SGHTA and CDR2 as FQGNSA. V dropped 3 bases and J dropped 1 base, with 6 bases sitting between them. This CDR3 contains 13 residues. CDR3 region: CASSFYRNTEAFF. In nucleotides, the CDR3 is TGTGCCAGCAGCTTTTATCGGAACACTGAAGCTTTCTTT.

The gene calls are TRBV18 and TRBJ2-1; D might be TRBD2 (5 bases). Germline V gene sequence: CDR1 KGHSH, CDR2 LQKENI. This CDR3 contains 14 residues. Between the trimmed V and J ends, which lost 5 bases and 6 bases, there was a span of 14 bases. The CDR3 DNA is TGTGCCAGCTCAGCGGATAGTGCGGGCAATGAGCAGTTCTTC. Encoded protein: CASSADSAGNEQFF. Full variable domain (rest looked up from reference TRBV18 and TRBJ2-1): NAGVMQNPRHLVRRRGQEARLRCSPMKGHSHVYWYRQLPEEGLKFMVYLQKENIIDESGMPKERFSAEFPKEGPSILRIQQVVRGDSAAYFCASSADSAGNEQFFGPGTRLTVL.

The CDR3 DNA sequence: TGTGCCAGCAGCTTGCCAGGGTTTATGGACACTGAAGCTTTCTTT. Its translation is CASSLPGFMDTEAFF. The gene calls are TRBV7-2 and TRBJ1-1, with D possibly matching TRBD1 (5 bases). Trimming took 3 bases from V and 3 from J, leaving 14 bases between them. The CDR3 runs to 15 residues. Germline values: CDR1 SGHTA, CDR2 FQGNSA.

The chain couples TRBV30 to TRBJ1-1; TRBD1 agrees at 9 bases. V lost 3 bases to trimming and J lost 7 bases; unmatched junction nucleotides: 6. The V gene's germline CDR1 is GTSNPN and CDR2 SVGIG (reference sequence). The CDR3 runs to 13 residues. The CDR3 DNA is TGTGCCTGGAGGGGACAGGGCAGAGGTGAAGCTTTCTTT. The encoded protein is CAWRGQGRGEAFF.

The genes are TRBV28 and TRBJ1-2; D is perhaps TRBD1 (6 bases). This CDR3 comprises 14 residues. Germline lookup yields CDR1 MDHEN and CDR2 SYDVKM. The V gene lost 8 bases and the J gene lost 0 bases, with 13 bases spanning the gap. The CDR3 nucleotides read TGTGCCAGCTATCCCGGGACAACTAACTATGGCTACACCTTC. Translation: CASYPGTTNYGYTF.

The J gene is TRBJ1-2, the V gene TRBV3-1 (or the pseudogene TRBV3-2), with D possibly TRBD1 on 6 matching bases. Trimming stripped 1 base from V and 5 bases from J, with 8 bases between. CDR1 is LGHDT and CDR2 is YNNKEL in the germline V gene (reference sequence). CDR3 length: 13 residues. This CDR3 reads CASSQGDKYGYTF. The CDR3 bases are TGTGCCAGCAGCCAAGGGGACAAATATGGCTACACCTTC.

This clone was seen only once. The chain combines TRBV19 with TRBJ1-2; 8 bases fit TRBD1. J gave up 7 bases and V 7 bases, and 14 bases lay outside the gene matches. Germline V gives CDR1 LNHDA, CDR2 SQIVND (reference sequence). CDR3 length equals 15 residues. CDR3 sequence (DNA): TGTGCCAGTATCTCACCCCAGGGGGCGCGAAGTGGCTACACCTTC. It codes for CASISPQGARSGYTF.

V is TRBV30 and J is TRBJ2-3; D remains ambiguous. Looked up from germline, CDR1 is GTSNPN and CDR2 is SVGIG (reference sequence). V gave up 4 bases and J gave up 1 base, with 9 bases separating them. There are 13 residues in the CDR3. The CDR3 nucleotides read TGTGCCTGGACGGTGATTGGCACAGATACGCAGTATTTT. Translating it yields CAWTVIGTDTQYF. The full variable domain, with the rest looked up from reference TRBV30 and TRBJ2-3, is SQTIHQWPATLVQPVGSPLSLECTVEGTSNPNLYWYRQAAGRGLQLLFYSVGIGQISSEVPQNLSASRPQDRQFILSSKKLLLSDSGFYLCAWTVIGTDTQYFGPGTRLTVL.

This chain connects TRBV15 to TRBJ1-1; D is unresolved. The CDR3 extends over 12 amino acids. The V gene's germline CDR1 is LNHNV and CDR2 YYDKDF (reference sequence). Trimming cost V 0 bases and J 7 bases, with 6 bases left between them. The CDR3 reads CATSRDEGEAFF. In DNA, the CDR3 is TGTGCCACCAGCAGAGATGAGGGTGAAGCTTTCTTT.

The genes are TRBV9 and TRBJ1-2, with D possibly TRBD1 on 6 matching bases. V lost 3 bases and J 4 bases, leaving 13 bases between the germline ends. The CDR3 extends over 14 amino acids. Per germline, CDR1 SGDLS and CDR2 YYNGEE. CDR3 region: CASSGRQEIYGYTF. Here the CDR3 DNA reads TGTGCCAGCAGCGGACGACAGGAGATCTATGGCTACACCTTC.

Worth noting for this clone: The missing conserved phenylalanine or tryptophan at the end of this CDR3 makes a read error likely. It is unclear where the CDR3 begins or ends on the DNA, so no DNA is shown, and the CDR3 is as TCRdb lists it. V gene TRBV5-4 combines with J gene TRBJ1-1; the D call TRBD1 from the table was never checked on the DNA. In germline, CDR1 is SGHNT, CDR2 YYREEE (reference sequence). The CDR3 is 14 amino acids in total, end residues counted. The CDR3 here is CASSLDFGQGVEAL.

A few counts support this clone. The chain combines TRBV2 with TRBJ2-1, with TRBD1 as a possible D gene (6 bases). Germline-derived CDR1 and CDR2 are SNHLY and FYNNEI. There are 15 residues in the CDR3. Trimming shortened V by 5 bases and J by 0 bases, and 11 bases separated the two germline ends. The CDR3 is CASSRTESSYNEQFF. The DNA for the CDR3 is TGTGCCAGCAGTAGGACAGAGAGCTCCTACAATGAGCAGTTCTTC.

In its sample, this clone was seen once. The chain carries TRBV5-1 and TRBJ1-4, with D tentatively TRBD1 (5 bases). Germline V CDR1 and CDR2: SGHRS, YFSETQ. This CDR3 has 17 residues. V lost 0 bases to trimming and J lost 0 bases, with 12 bases between them. The CDR3 region is CASSLGQGVATNEKLFF. The CDR3, as DNA: TGCGCCAGCAGCTTGGGGCAGGGCGTTGCAACTAATGAAAAACTGTTTTTT.

The chain joins TRBV5-6 to TRBJ1-6; TRBD1 matches at 9 bases. The germline V gene encodes CDR1 SGHDT and CDR2 YYEEEE. V dropped 3 bases and J dropped 7; count of bases not matched to a gene: 2. The CDR3 length is 14 residues. The DNA of the CDR3 is TGTGCCAGCAGCTGGGACAGGGTGAATTCACCCCTCCACTTT. Protein: CASSWDRVNSPLHF.

This clone has a single count. The CDR3 DNA reads as TGTGCCAGCAGCTCCCACCAAGCAGGGGAGTATGGCTACACCTTC. Its translation: CASSSHQAGEYGYTF. The rearrangement links TRBV11-2 to TRBJ1-2, with D possibly matching TRBD1 (6 bases). Germline V gene sequence: CDR1 SGHAT, CDR2 FQNNGV. This CDR3 contains 15 residues. V was cut by 4 bases and J by 5 bases, with 17 bases left in between.

The table lists this clone with a few counts. The chain recombines TRBV28 with TRBJ1-1, with TRBD1 identical over 8 bases. Trimming at V came to 5 bases and at J to 5 bases, leaving 10 bases not matched to a gene. Germline V gene sequence: CDR1 MDHEN, CDR2 SYDVKM. The CDR3 sequence is 15 residues long. The CDR3 sequence: CASSPRGRRGTEAFF. In DNA, the CDR3 is TGTGCCAGCAGTCCCAGGGGGCGCCGGGGGACTGAAGCTTTCTTT.

The V and J genes are TRBV6-2 or TRBV6-3 and TRBJ2-3; 12 nucleotides match TRBD2. Trimming took 6 bases from V and 0 from J; bases not matched to a gene: 16. CDR1 is MNHEY and CDR2 is SVGEGT in the germline V gene. The CDR3 loop spans 20 amino acids. For the CDR3, the DNA is TGTGCCAGCAGCTATGGACTAGCGGGACCCTCCCTTATTAGCACAGATACGCAGTATTTT. It encodes CASSYGLAGPSLISTDTQYF.

In its sample, this clone was seen once. The chain uses TRBV15 and TRBJ1-3, with 9 bases lining up with TRBD1. The J segment lost 10 bases and the V segment lost 2 bases, leaving 12 bases of the junction unmatched. CDR1 is LNHNV and CDR2 is YYDKDF in the germline V gene (reference sequence). The CDR3 totals 16 residues. CDR3 nucleotide sequence: TGTGCCACCAGCAGACGTCCCGGGACAGGGATAAGTACCATATATTTT. Translated, it gives CATSRRPGTGISTIYF. Based on the CDR3 plus reference TRBV15 and TRBJ1-3, the full variable domain is DAMVIQNPRYQVTQFGKPVTLSCSQTLNHNVMYWYQQKSSQAPKLLFHYYDKDFNNEADTPDNFQSRRPNTSFCFLDIRSPGLGDTAMYLCATSRRPGTGISTIYFGEGSWLTVV.

The gene calls are TRBV28 and TRBJ1-2, with a tentative D call TRBD1 (6 bases). Trimming pared 2 bases from V and 3 bases from J, leaving 10 bases between. This CDR3 contains 14 residues. The germline V gene encodes CDR1 MDHEN and CDR2 SYDVKM. CDR3 coding DNA: TGTGCCAGCAGTTTAGGACAGACCTACTATGGCTACACCTTC. It specifies CASSLGQTYYGYTF.

This clone has only a few counts. This chain uses TRBV9 with TRBJ2-7; maybe TRBD2 (5 bases). This CDR3 comprises 15 residues. From germline, CDR1 is SGDLS and CDR2 YYNGEE. With 3 bases removed from V and 5 bases from J, the gap between germline ends came to 18 bases. Here the CDR3 reads CASSGSDYVLDEQYF. As DNA, the CDR3 is TGTGCCAGCAGCGGATCCGACTATGTGCTTGACGAGCAGTACTTC.

This clone was recorded a few times. The CDR3 nucleotides read TGTGCCAGCAGCCGGGACAGTCAGAATCAGCCCCAGCATTTT. Its translation is CASSRDSQNQPQHF. This chain uses TRBV7-9 with TRBJ1-5, with TRBD1 matching over 7 bases. Germline V gives CDR1 SEHNR, CDR2 FQNEAQ (reference sequence). Unmatched junction bases numbered 5, after V lost 5 bases and J lost 4 bases. This CDR3 spans 14 amino acids.

The V and J genes are TRBV27 and TRBJ2-7; maybe TRBD1 (6 bases). CDR3 length: 14 amino acids. Germline V CDR1 and CDR2: MNHEY, SMNVEV (reference sequence). V was shortened by 6 bases and J by 0 bases, with 12 bases between the two germline ends. The CDR3 DNA follows: TGTGCCAGCAGGTCTACAGGGTACTCCTACGAGCAGTACTTC. Translated: CASRSTGYSYEQYF.